Listed below are T cell receptor beta chains from one sample, sequenced in a study of graft-versus-host responses after intestinal transplantation. The protocol was immunoSEQ multiplex PCR, while the TCRdb copy is restricted to in-frame clones and leaves out a portion. The sample has about 50,000 clones; about 88% are singletons. Their antigens are not known. The sequencing here drew on unstimulated CD4+ T cells sorted from spleen or lymph node cells, taken before transplant. Receptors were obtained from a human donor who was the organ donor for an intestinal transplant. Each CDR3 is given with its conserved first and last residue. A D gene is named only where the DNA matches it firmly.

V gene: TRBV18
J gene: TRBJ2-3
D gene: TRBD2
CDR3 DNA: TGTGCCAGCTCGCCGCTCCCGGGACTAGCGGGAGGGAGCACAGATACGCAGTATTTT
CDR3 protein: CASSPLPGLAGGSTDTQYF

V gene: TRBV7-2
J gene: TRBJ2-2
D gene: TRBD2
CDR3 DNA: TGTGCCAGCAGCGTAGCACGGACTAGCGTATGGACCGGGGAGCTGTTTTTT
CDR3 protein: CASSVARTSVWTGELFF

V gene: TRBV18
J gene: TRBJ2-7
D gene: .
CDR3 DNA: TGTGCCAGCTCACCGGTTTTAGCTAGTGAGCAGTACTTC
CDR3 protein: CASSPVLASEQYF

V gene: TRBV28
J gene: TRBJ1-5
D gene: TRBD1
CDR3 DNA: TGTGCCAGCAGTTCCACTAGGGGACAGGGCAATCAGCCCCAGCATTTT
CDR3 protein: CASSSTRGQGNQPQHF

V gene: TRBV23-1
J gene: TRBJ2-1
D gene: TRBD2
CDR3 DNA: TGCGCCAGCAGTCAATCTAGCGGGAGCGACAATGAGCAGTTCTTC
CDR3 protein: CASSQSSGSDNEQFF

V gene: TRBV18
J gene: TRBJ1-2
D gene: .
CDR3 DNA: TGTGCCAGCTCACCACCGGATTCCGGGGCCTATGGCTACACCTTC
CDR3 protein: CASSPPDSGAYGYTF

V gene: TRBV27
J gene: TRBJ2-3
D gene: TRBD1
CDR3 DNA: TGTGCCAGCAGTTTATCCTATTCATGGCAGGGGGTGAGGGATACGCAGTATTTT
CDR3 protein: CASSLSYSWQGVRDTQYF

V gene: TRBV18
J gene: TRBJ2-7
D gene: .
CDR3 DNA: TGTGCCAGCTCACCCCTCTCCTACGAGCAGTACTTC
CDR3 protein: CASSPLSYEQYF

V gene: TRBV10-3
J gene: TRBJ1-4
D gene: .
CDR3 DNA: TGTGCCATCAGTGAGTCCGGGGGCAGGGCGCTTTTT
CDR3 protein: CAISESGGRALF

V gene: TRBV5-6
J gene: TRBJ2-7
D gene: TRBD1
CDR3 DNA: TGTGCCAGCAGTAGGGACAGCGCCTACGAGCAGTACTTC
CDR3 protein: CASSRDSAYEQYF

V gene: TRBV27
J gene: TRBJ2-7
D gene: TRBD2
CDR3 DNA: TGTGCCAGCAGGTTTCTAGCGGGGACCTACGAGCAGTACTTC
CDR3 protein: CASRFLAGTYEQYF

V gene: TRBV7-2
J gene: TRBJ2-3
D gene: TRBD2
CDR3 DNA: TGTGCCAGCAGCTCCGTAGCGGGGGGCACAGATACGCAGTATTTT
CDR3 protein: CASSSVAGGTDTQYF

V gene: TRBV20-1
J gene: TRBJ1-2
D gene: .
CDR3 DNA: TGCCTGGTCGGGGGGCCAGGAGGCTACACCTTC
CDR3 protein: CLVGGPGGYTF

V gene: TRBV5-1
J gene: TRBJ2-1
D gene: TRBD2
CDR3 DNA: TGCGCCAGCAGCTTGGAAGGGACTAGCGTTCGGTTCTTC
CDR3 protein: CASSLEGTSVRFF